This entry is about one T cell receptor beta chain. This entry comes from a study of T cells after yellow fever vaccination. The trim removed 1 base at V and 7 bases at J, leaving 8 bases unmatched. Per the germline V gene, CDR1 is SEHNR and CDR2 is FQNEAQ (reference sequence). CDR3 length: 16 amino acids. TCRdb used MiXCR to reprocess the 5' RACE reads, holding one entry per CDR3 protein. The sample carries fewer than 650,000 distinct CDR3 sequences, around a fifth recorded once. The gene calls are TRBV7-9 and TRBJ1-5; 9 bases agree with TRBD1. The receptor was isolated from a man aged 18 to 30 who received the YFV17D yellow fever vaccine. The sequencing here drew on PBMCs, taken 21 days after the first yellow fever vaccination. The CDR3 DNA reads TGTGCCAGCAGCTTAGGCGGTGACAGGGGGTTCCAGCCCCAGCATTTT. Translation gives CASSLGGDRGFQPQHF.